What follows are 14 T cell receptor beta chains derived from one specimen sequenced in a study of blood T cell repertoires in COVID-19. This table comes from immunoSEQ multiplex PCR, and its TCRdb copy is limited to in-frame clones, with some not included. The repertoire has around 160,000 clones, roughly 90% of them found once; the top ten carry approximately 2%. Sequenced material: peripheral blood. The receptors shown here come from a man younger than 30 with acute or convalescent COVID-19.

The chain's CDR3 is CASSPGTGETQYF. The CDR3 DNA reads as TGCGCCAGCAGCCCTGGTACGGGGGAGACCCAGTACTTC. V and J are TRBV5-1 and TRBJ2-5; maybe TRBD2 (5 bases). The germline gives CDR1 SGHRS, CDR2 YFSETQ. The length of the CDR3 is 13 residues. The V end was cut by 4 bases, the J end by 5 bases, with 12 bases between.

The V and J genes are TRBV7-9 and TRBJ2-1, with D tentatively TRBD1 (5 bases). CDR3 length: 12 residues. The V end lost 5 bases, the J end lost 14 bases, and 16 bases lay between the germline ends. The V gene's germline CDR1 is SEHNR and CDR2 FQNEAQ (reference sequence). CDR3 sequence (DNA): TGTGCCAGCAGCCTAGAGGACACCCAGGAGTTCTTC. This encodes CASSLEDTQEFF.

This sequence joins TRBV30 and TRBJ2-1; a weak D match, TRBD2 (5 bases). Germline lookup yields CDR1 GTSNPN and CDR2 SVGIG (reference sequence). The length of the CDR3 is 15 residues. V lost 5 bases, J lost 5 bases, and 19 bases lay in between. The CDR3 sequence is CAWSLTTPLNNEQFF. The CDR3 DNA sequence: TGTGCCTGGTCCCTGACTACGCCTCTAAACAATGAGCAGTTCTTC.

The chain recombines TRBV9 with TRBJ1-4; unclear D gene. The CDR3 runs to 15 residues. V was shortened by 0 bases and J by 2 bases, with 8 bases between the two germline ends. Germline-derived CDR1 and CDR2 are SGDLS and YYNGEE. The CDR3 spells CASSVAGVTNEKLFF. The CDR3 DNA follows: TGTGCCAGCAGCGTAGCCGGGGTTACTAATGAAAAACTGTTTTTT.

This clone has a count of ten or more. J is TRBJ1-2 and V is TRBV4-1; D is unresolved. Germline V gene lookup returns CDR1 MGHRA and CDR2 YSYEKL. CDR3 length: 14 residues. V lost 0 bases, J lost 8 bases, and 13 bases lay in between. The CDR3 region is CASSQDRADGGYTF. In nucleotides, the CDR3 is TGCGCCAGCAGCCAAGACCGCGCCGACGGGGGCTACACCTTC.

The chain employs TRBV10-1 and TRBJ1-1; D unresolved. The CDR3 totals 14 residues. The germline V and J ends were trimmed by 7 bases and 1 base, with 13 bases remaining between them. The germline V gene encodes CDR1 WNHNN and CDR2 SYGVQD (reference sequence). The CDR3 region has the DNA TGCGCCAGCACTATCCTGGGAGAGAACACTGAAGCTTTCTTT. It encodes CASTILGENTEAFF.

This clone was seen only once. V is TRBV11-3 and J is TRBJ2-2, with no clear D. The V end lost 3 bases, the J end lost 5 bases, and 7 bases lay between the germline ends. Per germline, CDR1 SGHNT and CDR2 YENEEA. CDR3 size: 13 residues. Here the CDR3 DNA reads TGTGCCAGCAGCTTTACCGGTACCGGGGAGCTGTTTTTT. Translation: CASSFTGTGELFF.

This chain uses TRBV16 with TRBJ1-1; the D is unclear. This CDR3 is built from 13 residues. Trimming stripped 2 bases from V and 6 bases from J, with 10 bases between. In germline, CDR1 is KGHSY, CDR2 FQNENV. The CDR3 coding sequence is TGTGCCAGCAGCCAACTTAGGGAGGCTGAAGCTTTCTTT. It codes for CASSQLREAEAFF.

The gene calls are TRBV23-1 and TRBJ2-5; maybe TRBD1 (5 bases). TRBV23-1 is known as an ORF, though its function is uncertain. V was shortened by 3 bases and J by 4 bases, with 21 bases between the two germline ends. The CDR3 is 17 residues long. The CDR3 reads CASSQASSDIFLETQYF. The CDR3 coding sequence is TGCGCCAGCAGTCAGGCATCCTCGGACATCTTTCTAGAGACCCAGTACTTC.

The chain is built from TRBV7-9 and TRBJ2-7; maybe TRBD1 (6 bases). This CDR3 is 16 amino acids long. V was pared by 1 base and J by 0 bases, with 13 bases between. Germline CDR1 is SEHNR and CDR2 is FQNEAQ (reference sequence). The CDR3 region has the DNA TGTGCCAGCAGCTTAGGAGGGGGTATGGCCTCCTACGAGCAGTACTTC. Its protein is CASSLGGGMASYEQYF.

The chain has TRBV7-8 and TRBJ2-2, with TRBD1 identical over 10 bases. The germline CDR1 and CDR2 sequences are SGHVS and FQNEAQ. The CDR3 is made up of 15 amino acids. V was clipped by 5 bases and J by 3 bases; unmatched bases: 3. The CDR3 is CASSPGTGDTGELFF. DNA of the CDR3: TGTGCCAGCAGCCCCGGGACAGGGGACACCGGGGAGCTGTTTTTT.

The V gene is TRBV5-1, the J gene TRBJ2-7; TRBD1 matches at 9 bases. This CDR3 contains 14 residues. V was clipped by 2 bases and J by 6 bases; unmatched bases: 6. Per the germline V gene, CDR1 is SGHRS and CDR2 is YFSETQ. CDR3 coding DNA: TGCGCCAGCAGCTTCCCGGGACAGGGAAGCGAGCAGTACTTC. It translates to CASSFPGQGSEQYF.

This chain uses TRBV19 with TRBJ1-5; 7 bases agree with TRBD1. The germline CDR1 and CDR2 sequences are LNHDA and SQIVND (reference sequence). Trimming at V came to 7 bases and at J to 7 bases, leaving 10 bases not matched to a gene. The CDR3 loop spans 14 amino acids. The CDR3 loop reads CASKPGQSAQPQHF. The DNA for the CDR3 is TGTGCCAGTAAACCGGGACAGTCGGCGCAGCCCCAGCATTTT.

This chain connects TRBV27 to TRBJ2-5; TRBD1 aligns across 8 bases. Germline-derived CDR1 and CDR2 are MNHEY and SMNVEV (reference sequence). Trimming took 6 bases from V and 5 from J; bases not matched to a gene: 11. The CDR3 extends over 15 amino acids. As DNA, the CDR3 is TGTGCCAGCAGCGTCATGACAGGGGTGGTGGAGACCCAGTACTTC. Encoded protein: CASSVMTGVVETQYF.